Listed here are 5 T cell receptor beta chains from one sample, sequenced in a study of blood T cell repertoires in COVID-19. The method was immunoSEQ multiplex PCR; TCRdb's version includes in-frame clones alone and lacks a portion of them. The top ten clones hold 25% to 35% of a sample with some 140,000 clones, 70% to 85% of them seen once. The source material was peripheral blood. The receptors derive from a woman aged 60-70 years with acute or convalescent COVID-19.

This sequence joins TRBV7-8 and TRBJ2-3, with D possibly being TRBD2 (6 bases). Trimming stripped 1 base from V and 1 base from J, with 18 bases between. The CDR3 is made up of 18 amino acids. Germline V gene lookup returns CDR1 SGHVS and CDR2 FQNEAQ. CDR3 amino acids: CASSLGRVAGKRTDTQYF. The CDR3 coding sequence is TGTGCCAGCAGCTTAGGTAGGGTGGCGGGGAAGCGCACAGATACGCAGTATTTT.

The chain joins TRBV29-1 to TRBJ2-5, with D possibly TRBD1 on 6 matching bases. This CDR3 contains 13 residues. V shed 6 bases and J shed 1 base, with 12 bases lying between them. Germline V gene sequence: CDR1 SQVTM, CDR2 ANQGSEA. CDR3 loop: CSVSQGPQETQYF. The CDR3 region has the DNA TGCAGCGTATCACAGGGACCCCAAGAGACCCAGTACTTC.

The chain recombines TRBV6-5 with TRBJ1-6; 8 nucleotides agree with TRBD1. The CDR3 has 14 residues. J gave up 7 bases and V 6 bases, and 5 bases lay outside the gene matches. Germline V CDR1 and CDR2: MNHEY, SVGAGI. DNA of the CDR3: TGTGCCAGCAGCTCAACAGGGGGAAATTCACCCCTCCACTTT. Encoded protein: CASSSTGGNSPLHF.

This rearrangement joins TRBV7-6 to TRBJ2-3; 8 bases align to TRBD1. Germline V CDR1 and CDR2: SGHVS, FNYEAQ. V trimming: 5 bases; J trimming: 1 base; junction bases outside the gene matches: 5. CDR3 length equals 15 residues. CDR3 amino acids: CASSRQGAGTDTQYF. The CDR3 DNA reads TGTGCCAGCAGCCGTCAGGGGGCAGGCACAGATACGCAGTATTTT.

This chain links TRBV7-3 with TRBJ2-1; 10 bases are shared with TRBD2. CDR3 length: 16 residues. Losses at the gene ends were 4 bases for V and 6 bases for J; bases not matched to a gene: 9. Germline-derived CDR1 and CDR2 are SGHTA and FQGTGA. The CDR3 protein is CASSSGVTSGVNEQFF. The CDR3 nucleotides are TGTGCCAGCAGCTCAGGGGTAACTAGCGGGGTCAATGAGCAGTTCTTC. Variable domain in full (rest from reference TRBV7-3 and TRBJ2-1): GAGVSQTPSNKVTEKGKYVELRCDPISGHTALYWYRQSLGQGPEFLIYFQGTGAADDSGLPNDRFFAVRPEGSVSTLKIQRTERGDSAVYLCASSSGVTSGVNEQFFGPGTRLTVL.